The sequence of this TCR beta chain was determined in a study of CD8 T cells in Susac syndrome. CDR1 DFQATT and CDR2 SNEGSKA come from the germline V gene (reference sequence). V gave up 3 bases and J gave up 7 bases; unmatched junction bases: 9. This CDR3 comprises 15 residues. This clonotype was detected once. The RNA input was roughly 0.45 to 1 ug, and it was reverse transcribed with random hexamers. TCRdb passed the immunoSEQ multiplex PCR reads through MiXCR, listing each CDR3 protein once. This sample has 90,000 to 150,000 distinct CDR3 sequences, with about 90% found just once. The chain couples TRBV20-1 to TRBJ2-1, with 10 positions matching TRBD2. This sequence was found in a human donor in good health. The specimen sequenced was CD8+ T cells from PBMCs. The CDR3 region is CSASPASGRENEQFF. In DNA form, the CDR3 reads TGCAGTGCTAGCCCCGCGAGCGGGAGGGAAAATGAGCAGTTCTTC.